Listed below are T cell receptor beta chains from one sample, sequenced in a study of cytomegalovirus exposure and HLA in healthy donors. Using immunoSEQ multiplex PCR, the repertoire was profiled, and TCRdb retains in-frame clones only, with some absent. The repertoire holds approximately 120,000 clones, with about 80% as singletons. The sequencing sample was made of PBMCs. The receptor source for this set is a man aged 25-45 years in good health and CMV-seropositive. CDR3s include the opening cysteine and the closing phenylalanine or tryptophan. D genes are given only for firm matches. The size field is filled for only some rows; it gives once, few, many or a size class.

TRBJ1-3 TRBV30 . . TGTACCTGGAATGAGGGATACCCTGGAAACACCATATATTTT CTWNEGYPGNTIYF
TRBJ1-4 TRBV11-2 . . TGTGCCAGCAGCCTGCAAGGCGGGTTGGGCGAAAAACTGTTTTTT CASSLQGGLGEKLFF
TRBJ2-7 TRBV2 few . TGTGCCAGCAGCCCCAGGGGCTACGAGCAGTACTTC CASSPRGYEQYF
TRBJ2-1 TRBV5-6 once TRBD1 TGTGCCAGCAGCTCCCCCGGGACAGGGGTCTACAATGAGCAGTTCTTC CASSSPGTGVYNEQFF
TRBJ2-7 TRBV27 . TRBD1 TGTGCCAGCAGTATGGACAGGGGTGGTTGGGTCGAGCAGTACTTC CASSMDRGGWVEQYF
TRBJ1-1 TRBV2 once . TGTGCCAGTGGGGGGGGTTGGGGCACTGAAGCTTTCTTT CASGGGWGTEAFF
TRBJ2-7 TRBV6-6 . . TGTGCCAGCAGACAGGGTGTCGAGCAGTACTTC CASRQGVEQYF
TRBJ1-5 TRBV6-5 . TRBD1 TGTGCCAGCAGTTCCTCGGACAGGGAGTGGAATCAGCCCCAGCATTTT CASSSSDREWNQPQHF
TRBJ1-4 TRBV10-2 . . TGCGCCAGCAGTGAGTCGGGCAGGGGTGAAAAACTGTTTTTT CASSESGRGEKLFF
TRBJ2-1 TRBV11-3 . . TGTGCCAGCAGCTCGCGGGGGCGGAATGAGCAGTTCTTC CASSSRGRNEQFF
TRBJ2-3 TRBV7-8 few TRBD1 TGTGCCAGCAGCTTAGGGGACAGGTCTTACAGCACAGATACGCAGTATTTT CASSLGDRSYSTDTQYF
TRBJ1-4 TRBV6-5 . . TGTGCCAGCAGAGGGACATTTAATGAAAAACTGTTTTTT CASRGTFNEKLFF
TRBJ2-7 TRBV2 . . TGTGCCAGCAGTGAAGTTTCGCGGGGCGAGCAGTACTTC CASSEVSRGEQYF
TRBJ2-7 TRBV5-6 . . TGTGCCAGCAGCCTCTGGGGCTCTTACGAGCAGTACTTC CASSLWGSYEQYF
TRBJ2-1 TRBV27 . TRBD2 TGTGCCAGCGGACAAATGACAGCGGGGGCCTACAATGAGCAGTTCTTC CASGQMTAGAYNEQFF
TRBJ2-7 TRBV7-3 . TRBD1 TGTGCCAGCAGCTTAATGGCACAGGGGGACGAGCAGTACTTC CASSLMAQGDEQYF
TRBJ1-4 TRBV4-1 . . TGCGCCAGCAGCCAAGAGGGGGGTGGGGAAAAACTGTTTTTT CASSQEGGGEKLFF
TRBJ1-1 TRBV19 . . TGTGCCAGTAAGCAGGGGCGGAACACTGAAGCTTTCTTT CASKQGRNTEAFF
TRBJ2-1 TRBV15 . TRBD2 TGTGCCACCAGCACCCGGACTAGCGGGACATACAATGAGCAGTTCTTC CATSTRTSGTYNEQFF
TRBJ2-1 TRBV29-1 few TRBD2 TGCAGCGTTGAACCCCACCTACGGGGCGGGAGAAACAATGAGCAGTTCTTC CSVEPHLRGGRNNEQFF
TRBJ1-2 TRBV6-1 . . TGTGCCAGCAGGCGGGGTTCGGGGACTAACTATGGCTACACCTTC CASRRGSGTNYGYTF
TRBJ1-6 TRBV27 . . TGTGCCAGCAGTTCCCTACTTATGCGGTCACCCCTCCACTTT CASSSLLMRSPLHF
TRBJ2-1 TRBV5-1 few . TGCGCCAGCAGCCCTGGCGGCGGCTCCTACAATGAGCAGTTCTTC CASSPGGGSYNEQFF
TRBJ1-6 TRBV5-1 . . TGCGCCAGCAGCCCCCGTAGCCAGGGAGGCTCACCCCTCCACTTT CASSPRSQGGSPLHF
TRBJ2-1 TRBV2 . TRBD1 TGTGCCAGCAGGACTGGACAGGGGTTTGGTGAGCAGTTCTTC CASRTGQGFGEQFF